This TCR beta chain was sequenced in a study of tumor-infiltrating lymphocytes in primary liver carcinoma. The germline CDR1 and CDR2 sequences are MNHNS and SASEGT. The CDR3 consists of 17 residues. With respect to this clonotype: The junction and the germline gene differ at one end; a read error may be behind it.

A primer in the constant region served to generate TCR beta cDNA from 450 to 600 ng of total RNA. Library construction for TCR beta comprised three nested multiplex PCR rounds performed with slightly modified ARM-PCR. Researchers ran the first two PCR rounds for roughly 10 cycles each with TRBV1-TRBV30 forward primers and a C-beta reverse primer. TCRdb ran MiXCR on the multiplex PCR reads and lists one entry per CDR3 protein. The sample has roughly 78,000 distinct CDR3 sequences; 71% are singletons. Starting material for RNA and DNA co-extraction consisted of roughly 20-34 mg of unsorted bulk tissue.

This TCR was recovered from a woman in her sixties with primary liver carcinoma and hepatitis B virus infection. Sequencing was carried out using liver tumor tissue from sampling region 4. Regarding subset: tumor region T4, right-lateral pole. This chain links TRBV6-1 with TRBJ2-7; 9 nucleotides align to TRBD1. CDR3 sequence reads: CASSSKIGTGTSYELYF. CDR3 in DNA: TGTGCCAGCAGTTCTAAAATTGGGACAGGGACCTCCTACGAGCTGTACTTT.